This record covers a single T cell receptor beta chain. Its target is unknown. This CDR3 is 13 amino acids long. Trimming pared 3 bases from V and 12 bases from J, leaving 15 bases between. Germline V gene data show CDR1 as LGHNA and CDR2 as YNFKEQ. As processed by the authors: Because ImmunoSEQ provided only junction sequences with no quality scores, the filtering differed. The assay was immunoSEQ multiplex PCR, and TCRdb's table has in-frame clones only and misses some. That table supplies the V and J calls and clone size; D and trimming were determined from the DNA. Of millions of clones in the sample, about 92% were seen once. CD45RA-negative memory and CD45RA+ naive subsets were split from the CD4+ cells. This entry belongs to a study of shared clonotypes between healthy human individuals. Study conclusions and caveats: Sequencing depth was a factor that was expected to affect clonotype sharing among donors.

Sample: naive CD4+ T cells from PBMCs. Subset meaning: CD45RA+ positively selected. The chain joins TRBV4-2 to TRBJ2-1; D might be TRBD1 or TRBD2, each matching 6 bases. The receptor was isolated from a man between 18 and 35 years old in good health. Some clones in this sample may be carry-over from other donors' samples. The CDR3 bases are TGTGCCAGCAGCCACCCACTAGGGGGGTGGCAGTTCTTC. Translation: CASSHPLGGWQFF.